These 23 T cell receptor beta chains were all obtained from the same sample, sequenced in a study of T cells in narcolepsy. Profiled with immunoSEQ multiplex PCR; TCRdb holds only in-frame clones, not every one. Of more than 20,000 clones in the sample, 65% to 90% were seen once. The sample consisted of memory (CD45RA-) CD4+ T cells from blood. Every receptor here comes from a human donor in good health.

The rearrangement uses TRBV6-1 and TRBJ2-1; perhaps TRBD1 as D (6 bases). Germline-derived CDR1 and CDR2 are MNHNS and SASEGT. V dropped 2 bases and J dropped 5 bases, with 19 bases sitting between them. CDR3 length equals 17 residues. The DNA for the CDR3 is TGTGCCAGCAGTGAAAAGGAACAGGGCCTAGGGAACAATGAGCAGTTCTTC. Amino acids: CASSEKEQGLGNNEQFF.

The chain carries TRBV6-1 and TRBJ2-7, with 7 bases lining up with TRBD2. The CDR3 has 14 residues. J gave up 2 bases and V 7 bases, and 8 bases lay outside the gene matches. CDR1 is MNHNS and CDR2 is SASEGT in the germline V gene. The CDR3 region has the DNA TGTGCCAGCAACCGACTAGCCCTAGCCTACGAGCAGTACTTC. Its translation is CASNRLALAYEQYF.

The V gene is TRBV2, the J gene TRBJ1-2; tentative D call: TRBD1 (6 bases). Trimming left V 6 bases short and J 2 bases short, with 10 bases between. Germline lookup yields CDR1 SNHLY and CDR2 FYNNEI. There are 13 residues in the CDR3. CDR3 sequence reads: CASRLTGNYGYTF. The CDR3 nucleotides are TGTGCCAGCAGACTAACAGGGAACTATGGCTACACCTTC.

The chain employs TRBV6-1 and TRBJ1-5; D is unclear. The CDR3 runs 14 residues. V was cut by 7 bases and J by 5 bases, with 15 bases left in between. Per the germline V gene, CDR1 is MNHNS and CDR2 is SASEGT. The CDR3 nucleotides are TGTGCCAGCACCGGGAGTAGAGGAGATCAGCCCCAGCATTTT. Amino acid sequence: CASTGSRGDQPQHF.

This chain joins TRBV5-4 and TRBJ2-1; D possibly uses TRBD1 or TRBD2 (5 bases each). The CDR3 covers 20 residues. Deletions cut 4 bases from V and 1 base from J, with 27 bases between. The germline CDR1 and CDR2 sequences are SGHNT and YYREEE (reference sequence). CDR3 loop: CASSRGPRGEPLLSYNEQFF. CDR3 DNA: TGTGCCAGCAGCCGGGGACCACGAGGGGAGCCCCTTCTTTCCTACAATGAGCAGTTCTTC. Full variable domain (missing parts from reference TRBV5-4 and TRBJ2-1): ETGVTQSPTHLIKTRGQQVTLRCSSQSGHNTVSWYQQALGQGPQFIFQYYREEENGRGNFPPRFSGLQFPNYSSELNVNALELDDSALYLCASSRGPRGEPLLSYNEQFFGPGTRLTVL.

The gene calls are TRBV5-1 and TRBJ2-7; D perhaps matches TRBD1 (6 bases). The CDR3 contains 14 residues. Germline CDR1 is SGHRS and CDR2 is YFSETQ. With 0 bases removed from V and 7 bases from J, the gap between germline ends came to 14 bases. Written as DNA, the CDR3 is TGCGCCAGCAGCTTGGTTTCAGGGCAGGGGGAGCAGTACTTC. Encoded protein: CASSLVSGQGEQYF.

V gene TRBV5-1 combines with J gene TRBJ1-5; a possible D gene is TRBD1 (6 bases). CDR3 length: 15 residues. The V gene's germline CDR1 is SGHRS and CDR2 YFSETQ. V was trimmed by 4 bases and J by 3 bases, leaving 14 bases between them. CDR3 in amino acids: CASSPGDKHNQPQHF. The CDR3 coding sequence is TGCGCCAGCAGCCCCGGGGACAAACACAATCAGCCCCAGCATTTT.

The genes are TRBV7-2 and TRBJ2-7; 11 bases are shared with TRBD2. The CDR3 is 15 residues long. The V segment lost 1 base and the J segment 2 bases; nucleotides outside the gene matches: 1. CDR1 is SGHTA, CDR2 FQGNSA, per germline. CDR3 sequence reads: CASSLGGLAAYEQYF. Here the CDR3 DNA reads TGTGCCAGCAGCTTAGGGGGACTAGCGGCCTACGAGCAGTACTTC.

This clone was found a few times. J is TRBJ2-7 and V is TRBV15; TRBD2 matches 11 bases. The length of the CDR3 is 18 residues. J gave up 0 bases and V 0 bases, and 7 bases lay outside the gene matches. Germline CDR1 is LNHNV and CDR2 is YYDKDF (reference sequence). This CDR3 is CATSRDALGTSGSYEQYF. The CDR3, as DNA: TGTGCCACCAGCAGAGACGCGCTAGGGACTAGCGGCTCCTACGAGCAGTACTTC. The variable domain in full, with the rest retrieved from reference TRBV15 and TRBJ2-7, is DAMVIQNPRYQVTQFGKPVTLSCSQTLNHNVMYWYQQKSSQAPKLLFHYYDKDFNNEADTPDNFQSRRPNTSFCFLDIRSPGLGDTAMYLCATSRDALGTSGSYEQYFGPGTRLTVT.

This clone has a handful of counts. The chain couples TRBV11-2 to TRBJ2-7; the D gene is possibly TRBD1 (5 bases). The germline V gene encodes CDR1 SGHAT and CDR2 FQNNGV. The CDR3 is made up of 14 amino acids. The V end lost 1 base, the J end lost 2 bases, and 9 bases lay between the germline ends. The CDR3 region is CASSLGAGTYEQYF. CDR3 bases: TGTGCCAGCAGCTTAGGAGCAGGGACCTACGAGCAGTACTTC. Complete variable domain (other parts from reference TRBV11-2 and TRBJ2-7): EAGVAQSPRYKIIEKRQSVAFWCNPISGHATLYWYQQILGQGPKLLIQFQNNGVVDDSQLPKDRFSAERLKGVDSTLKIQPAKLEDSAVYLCASSLGAGTYEQYFGPGTRLTVT.

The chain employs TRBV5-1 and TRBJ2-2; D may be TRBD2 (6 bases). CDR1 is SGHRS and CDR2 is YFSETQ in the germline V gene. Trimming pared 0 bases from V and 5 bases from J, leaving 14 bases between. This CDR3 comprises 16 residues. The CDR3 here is CASSLDGSTVTGELFF. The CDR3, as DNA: TGCGCCAGCAGCTTGGACGGGAGTACGGTAACCGGGGAGCTGTTTTTT.

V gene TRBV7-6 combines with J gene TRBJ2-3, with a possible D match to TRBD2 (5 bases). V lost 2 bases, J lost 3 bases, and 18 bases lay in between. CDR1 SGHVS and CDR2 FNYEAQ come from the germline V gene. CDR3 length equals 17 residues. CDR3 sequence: CASSLIPVGARTDTQYF. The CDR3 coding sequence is TGTGCCAGCAGCTTAATTCCCGTGGGAGCACGAACAGATACGCAGTATTTT.

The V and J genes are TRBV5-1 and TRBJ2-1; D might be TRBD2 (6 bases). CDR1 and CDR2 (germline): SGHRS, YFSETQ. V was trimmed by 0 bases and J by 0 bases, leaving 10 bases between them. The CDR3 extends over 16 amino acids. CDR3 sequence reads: CASSLGGDSSYNEQFF. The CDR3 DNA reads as TGCGCCAGCAGCTTGGGCGGGGACTCCTCCTACAATGAGCAGTTCTTC.

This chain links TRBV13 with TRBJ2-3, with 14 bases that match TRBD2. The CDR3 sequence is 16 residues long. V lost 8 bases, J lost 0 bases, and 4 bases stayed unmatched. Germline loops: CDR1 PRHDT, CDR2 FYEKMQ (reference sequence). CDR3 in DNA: TGTGCCAGCGGGACTAGCGGGAGCGGTAGCACAGATACGCAGTATTTT. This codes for CASGTSGSGSTDTQYF.

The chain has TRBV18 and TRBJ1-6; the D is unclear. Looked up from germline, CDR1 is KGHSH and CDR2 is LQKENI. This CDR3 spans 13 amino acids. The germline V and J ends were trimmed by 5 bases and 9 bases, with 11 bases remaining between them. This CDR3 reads CASSSSGSSPLHF. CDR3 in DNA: TGTGCCAGCTCATCTTCGGGGAGTTCACCCCTCCACTTT.

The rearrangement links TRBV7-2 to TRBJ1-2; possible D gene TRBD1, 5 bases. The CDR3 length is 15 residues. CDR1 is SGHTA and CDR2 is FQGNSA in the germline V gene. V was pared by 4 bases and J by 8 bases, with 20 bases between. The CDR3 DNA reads TGTGCCAGCAGCTCCCTCAGGGTGGATTCGGGAGGCTACACCTTC. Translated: CASSSLRVDSGGYTF.

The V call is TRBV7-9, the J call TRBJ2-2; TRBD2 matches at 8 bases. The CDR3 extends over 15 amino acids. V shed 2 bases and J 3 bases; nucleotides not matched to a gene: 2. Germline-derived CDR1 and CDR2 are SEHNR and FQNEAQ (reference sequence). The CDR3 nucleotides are TGTGCCAGCAGCTTAAGCGGGAGAGACACCGGGGAGCTGTTTTTT. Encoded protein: CASSLSGRDTGELFF.

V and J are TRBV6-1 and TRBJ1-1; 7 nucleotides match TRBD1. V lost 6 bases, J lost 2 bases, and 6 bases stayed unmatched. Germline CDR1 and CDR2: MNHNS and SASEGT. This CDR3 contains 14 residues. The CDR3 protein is CASRTGSPNTEAFF. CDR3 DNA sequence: TGTGCCAGCAGGACAGGGTCCCCAAACACTGAAGCTTTCTTT.

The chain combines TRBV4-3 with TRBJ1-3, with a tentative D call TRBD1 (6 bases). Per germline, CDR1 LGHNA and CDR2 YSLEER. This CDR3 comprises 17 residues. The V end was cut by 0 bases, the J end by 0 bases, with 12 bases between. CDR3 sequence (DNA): TGCGCCAGCAGCCAAGATCCACAGGGTTCCTCTGGAAACACCATATATTTT. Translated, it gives CASSQDPQGSSGNTIYF.

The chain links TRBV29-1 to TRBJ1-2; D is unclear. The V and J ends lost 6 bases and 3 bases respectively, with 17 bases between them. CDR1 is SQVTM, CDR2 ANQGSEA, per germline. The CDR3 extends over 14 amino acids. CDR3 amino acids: CSVPRLWGDYGYTF. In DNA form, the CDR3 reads TGCAGCGTCCCCCGACTATGGGGTGACTATGGCTACACCTTC. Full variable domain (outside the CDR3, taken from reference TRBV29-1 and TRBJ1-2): SAVISQKPSRDICQRGTSLTIQCQVDSQVTMMFWYRQQPGQSLTLIATANQGSEATYESGFVIDKFPISRPNLTFSTLTVSNMSPEDSSIYLCSVPRLWGDYGYTFGSGTRLTVV.

CDR3 DNA sequence: TGTGCCAGTAGGGGGACACCGTCTACCGGCTACACCTTC. Translated: CASRGTPSTGYTF. The rearrangement uses TRBV19 and TRBJ1-2; perhaps TRBD1 as D (6 bases). The germline V gene encodes CDR1 LNHDA and CDR2 SQIVND (reference sequence). Trimming removed 6 bases at V and 8 bases at J, with 16 bases between. The CDR3 is made up of 13 amino acids.

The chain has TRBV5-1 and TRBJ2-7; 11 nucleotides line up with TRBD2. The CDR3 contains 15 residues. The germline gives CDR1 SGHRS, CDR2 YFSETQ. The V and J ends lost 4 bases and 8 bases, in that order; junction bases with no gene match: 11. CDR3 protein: CASSMTSGTVAKQYF. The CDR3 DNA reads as TGCGCCAGCAGCATGACTAGCGGGACCGTTGCGAAGCAGTACTTC.

CDR3 protein: CASSMDRGAYEQYF. The CDR3 DNA reads TGTGCCAGCAGCATGGACAGGGGGGCCTACGAGCAGTACTTC. J is TRBJ2-7 and V is TRBV28; 10 bases match TRBD1. CDR3 size: 14 residues. Germline V CDR1 and CDR2: MDHEN, SYDVKM. Trimming cost V 6 bases and J 2 bases; bases outside gene matches: 4.